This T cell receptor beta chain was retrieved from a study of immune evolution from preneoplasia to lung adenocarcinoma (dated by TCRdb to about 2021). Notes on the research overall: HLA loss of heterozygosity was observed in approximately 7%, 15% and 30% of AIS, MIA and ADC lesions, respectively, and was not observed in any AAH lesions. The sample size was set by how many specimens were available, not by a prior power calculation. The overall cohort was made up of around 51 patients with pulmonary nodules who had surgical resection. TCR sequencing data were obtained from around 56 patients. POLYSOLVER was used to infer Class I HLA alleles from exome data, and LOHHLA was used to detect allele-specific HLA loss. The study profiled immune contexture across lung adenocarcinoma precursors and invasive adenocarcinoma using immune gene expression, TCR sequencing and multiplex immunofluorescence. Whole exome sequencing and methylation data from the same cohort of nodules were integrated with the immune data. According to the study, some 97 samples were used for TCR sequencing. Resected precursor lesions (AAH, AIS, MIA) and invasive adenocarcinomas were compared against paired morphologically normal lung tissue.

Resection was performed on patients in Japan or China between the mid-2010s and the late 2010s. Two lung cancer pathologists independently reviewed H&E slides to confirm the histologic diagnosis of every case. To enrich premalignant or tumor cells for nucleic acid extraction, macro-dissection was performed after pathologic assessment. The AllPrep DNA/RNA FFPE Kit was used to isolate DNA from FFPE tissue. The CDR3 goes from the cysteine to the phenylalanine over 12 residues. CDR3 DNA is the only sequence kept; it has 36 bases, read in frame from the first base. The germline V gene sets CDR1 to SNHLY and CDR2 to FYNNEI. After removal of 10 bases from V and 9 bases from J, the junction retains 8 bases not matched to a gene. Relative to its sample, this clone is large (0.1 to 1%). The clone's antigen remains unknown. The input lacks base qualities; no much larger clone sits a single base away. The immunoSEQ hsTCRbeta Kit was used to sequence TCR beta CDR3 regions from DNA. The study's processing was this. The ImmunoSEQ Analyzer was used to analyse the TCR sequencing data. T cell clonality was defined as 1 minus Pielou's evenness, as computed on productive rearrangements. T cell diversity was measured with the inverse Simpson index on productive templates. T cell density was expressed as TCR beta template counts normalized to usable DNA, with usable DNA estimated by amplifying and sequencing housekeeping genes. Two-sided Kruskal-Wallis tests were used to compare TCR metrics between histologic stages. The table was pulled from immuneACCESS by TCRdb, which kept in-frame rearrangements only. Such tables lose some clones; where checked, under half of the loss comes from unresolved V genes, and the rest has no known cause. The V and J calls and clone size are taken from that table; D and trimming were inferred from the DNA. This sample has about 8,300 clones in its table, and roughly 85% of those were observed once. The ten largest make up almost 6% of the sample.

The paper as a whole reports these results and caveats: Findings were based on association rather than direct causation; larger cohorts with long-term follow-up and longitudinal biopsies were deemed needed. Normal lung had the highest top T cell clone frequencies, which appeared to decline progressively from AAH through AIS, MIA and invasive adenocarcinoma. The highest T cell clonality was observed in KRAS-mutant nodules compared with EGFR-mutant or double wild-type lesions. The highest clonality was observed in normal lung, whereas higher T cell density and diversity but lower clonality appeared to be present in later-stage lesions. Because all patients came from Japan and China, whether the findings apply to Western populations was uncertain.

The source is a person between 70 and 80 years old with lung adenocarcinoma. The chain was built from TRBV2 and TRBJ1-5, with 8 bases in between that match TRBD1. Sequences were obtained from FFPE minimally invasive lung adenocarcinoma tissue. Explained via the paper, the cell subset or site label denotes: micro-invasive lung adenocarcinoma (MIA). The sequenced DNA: TGTGCCATCCAGGGGGCCACGGGGCCCCAGCATTTT. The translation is CAIQGATGPQHF.